The source of this T cell receptor beta chain is a study of CD8 T cells in Susac syndrome. The multiple sclerosis control cohort comprised treatment-naive individuals presenting with stable or active relapsing-remitting disease. Germline-derived CDR1 and CDR2 are MNHNS and SASEGT. The junction had 7 bases not matched to a gene; V was cut back by 3 bases and J by 4 bases. The CDR3 is made up of 15 amino acids. With random hexamers, reverse transcription was performed on about 0.5 to 1 ug of RNA. The authors amplified TCR beta CDR3 across 54 Vbeta and 13 Jbeta using immunoSEQ multiplex PCR. MiXCR, applied by TCRdb to the immunoSEQ multiplex PCR reads, yields one record per CDR3 protein. Of roughly 400,000 distinct CDR3 sequences listed, around 83% are singletons.

The TCR originated in a human donor with multiple sclerosis. The chain combines TRBV6-1 with TRBJ1-2; 8 positions match TRBD1. The specimen was CD8+ T cells from PBMCs. DNA of the CDR3: TGTGCCAGCAGTGACCCGACAGGGGTACGCTATGGCTACACCTTC. It encodes CASSDPTGVRYGYTF.